A single sample is the source of the 15 T cell receptor beta chains below, sequenced in a study of spatial heterogeneity in lung cancer. Stated time point: sample taken at primary tumor resection. Tumor, nontumor lung or frozen PBMC supplied whole RNA that was sequenced unsorted. TCRdb re-analysed the 5' RACE reads in MiXCR, keeping a single row per CDR3 protein. The sample records some 10,000 distinct CDR3 sequences, 8.6% being singletons. Material: PBMCs, obtained at surgery. The origin of the receptors is a male donor with early-stage non-small cell lung cancer.

In its sample, this clonotype was seen many times. The J gene is TRBJ1-1, the V gene TRBV7-3; D uncertain. CDR3 length: 13 amino acids. Trimming removed 5 bases at V and 1 base at J, with 8 bases between. Germline V gene sequence: CDR1 SGHTA, CDR2 FQGTGA. Here the CDR3 reads CASSHYPNTEAFF. The CDR3 nucleotides are TGTGCCAGCAGCCACTACCCGAACACTGAAGCTTTCTTT.

The rearrangement joins TRBV7-2 to TRBJ2-7; possibly TRBD2 for D (6 bases). Germline values: CDR1 SGHTA, CDR2 FQGNSA. V gave up 4 bases and J gave up 6 bases, with 19 bases separating them. The CDR3 sequence is 15 residues long. The CDR3 protein is CASSSSGLATGEQYF. CDR3 nucleotides: TGTGCCAGCAGCTCAAGCGGGTTGGCTACCGGCGAGCAGTACTTC.

In this sample, this clonotype turned up many times. The gene calls are TRBV30 and TRBJ2-1; D is perhaps TRBD2 (6 bases). Germline V gives CDR1 GTSNPN, CDR2 SVGIG (reference sequence). Trimming pared 5 bases from V and 9 bases from J, leaving 14 bases between. The CDR3 contains 12 residues. CDR3 nucleotide sequence: TGTGCCTGGGCTGGGGACTCCCCTGAGCAGTTCTTC. Translated, it gives CAWAGDSPEQFF.

This clonotype appeared many times. This rearrangement joins TRBV11-2 to TRBJ2-2; D possibly corresponds to TRBD2 (7 bases). The germline gives CDR1 SGHAT, CDR2 FQNNGV. The CDR3 is made up of 16 amino acids. The V end was cut by 2 bases, the J end by 4 bases, with 14 bases between. DNA for the CDR3: TGTGCCAGCAGCTTAAAGGGGGGGCTAGGCACCGGGGAGCTGTTTTTT. This gives the protein CASSLKGGLGTGELFF.

This clonotype was seen many times. The CDR3 nucleotides read TGCGCCAGCAGCCAAGAAAACAGGGGGCAGGAAAACTATGGCTACACCTTC. It codes for CASSQENRGQENYGYTF. This sequence joins TRBV4-3 and TRBJ1-2, with 9 positions matching TRBD1. V gave up 0 bases and J gave up 2 bases; unmatched junction bases: 7. Germline CDR1 is LGHNA and CDR2 is YSLEER. The CDR3 runs to 17 residues.

By share of the sample, this clonotype is medium-sized. V usage is TRBV28 and J usage is TRBJ2-3; the match to TRBD2 covers 13 bases. Germline CDR1 and CDR2: MDHEN and SYDVKM. This CDR3 spans 22 amino acids. Trimming at V came to 6 bases and at J to 0 bases, leaving 21 bases not matched to a gene. CDR3 bases: TGTGCCAGCAGCCCGTCTTGGAGAACTACTAGCGGGGGGGCTTATAGCACAGATACGCAGTATTTT. Residues: CASSPSWRTTSGGAYSTDTQYF.

In its sample, this clonotype ranks as medium-sized (0.01 to 0.1%). The chain recombines TRBV29-1 with TRBJ2-3; 9 bases line up with TRBD2. This CDR3 has 15 residues. The germline V gene has CDR1 SQVTM and CDR2 ANQGSEA. V lost 2 bases to trimming and J lost 2 bases; unmatched junction nucleotides: 5. CDR3 nucleotide sequence: TGCAGCGTTGAACCGAGCGGGGGGATCACAGATACGCAGTATTTT. As protein: CSVEPSGGITDTQYF.

Relative to its sample, this clonotype is medium-sized. The V call is TRBV11-2, the J call TRBJ2-3; a possible D gene is TRBD2 (6 bases). This CDR3 is built from 14 residues. V was shortened by 5 bases and J by 8 bases, with 17 bases between the two germline ends. Looked up from germline, CDR1 is SGHAT and CDR2 is FQNNGV. The CDR3 sequence is CASSPPPLGGTQYF. CDR3 bases: TGTGCCAGCAGCCCCCCGCCGCTGGGGGGTACGCAGTATTTT.

This clonotype was recorded many times. This chain connects TRBV20-1 to TRBJ1-2; D ambiguous. Germline loops: CDR1 DFQATT, CDR2 SNEGSKA (reference sequence). This CDR3 has 13 amino acids. V dropped 5 bases and J dropped 6 bases, with 16 bases sitting between them. The CDR3 is CSAQLRNWDGYTF. The DNA of the CDR3 is TGCAGTGCTCAGCTCCGGAATTGGGATGGCTACACCTTC.

This clonotype was counted between two and nine times. This chain links TRBV12-3 or TRBV12-4 with TRBJ1-4; D is uncertain. V shed 8 bases and J shed 7 bases, with 11 bases lying between them. This CDR3 has 12 amino acids. CDR3 sequence reads: CASSRTVEKLFF. CDR3 DNA: TGTGCCAGCTCCCGGACGGTTGAAAAACTGTTTTTT.

This clonotype showed up many times. The chain uses TRBV12-5 and TRBJ2-7; 11 bases are a match to TRBD1. Germline CDR1 is LGHNT and CDR2 is FRNRAP. This CDR3 has 14 amino acids. V was pared by 6 bases and J by 7 bases, with 8 bases of the junction left unmatched. CDR3 region: CASGPGQGAREQYF. CDR3 sequence (DNA): TGTGCTAGTGGGCCCGGACAGGGGGCGCGGGAGCAGTACTTC.

This clonotype occurred many times. The chain joins TRBV5-1 to TRBJ2-5, with 8 bases aligning to TRBD1. The V segment lost 0 bases and the J segment 5 bases; nucleotides outside the gene matches: 0. This CDR3 spans 13 amino acids. Germline CDR1 reads SGHRS; CDR2 reads YFSETQ. The CDR3 sequence is CASSLGQGETQYF. CDR3 DNA: TGCGCCAGCAGCTTGGGACAGGGGGAGACCCAGTACTTC.

Many counts were recorded for this clonotype. V and J are TRBV7-3 and TRBJ1-4, with 7 bases that match TRBD1. The CDR3 runs to 14 residues. The junction had 5 bases not matched to a gene; V was cut back by 3 bases and J by 7 bases. Germline assignment: CDR1 SGHTA and CDR2 FQGTGA. In DNA, the CDR3 is TGTGCCAGCAGCTTCAGGGGGAAGGTTGAAAAACTGTTTTTT. It encodes CASSFRGKVEKLFF.

This clonotype is medium-sized by share. This rearrangement joins TRBV14 to TRBJ2-3; D might be TRBD1 (5 bases). Trimming cost V 4 bases and J 7 bases, with 9 bases left between them. Looked up from germline, CDR1 is SGHDN and CDR2 is FVKESK. The CDR3 is 12 residues long. The DNA of the CDR3 is TGTGCCAGCAGCCTTTGGGGCCATACGCAGTATTTT. Its translation: CASSLWGHTQYF.

In its sample, this clonotype is medium-sized. J is TRBJ2-7 and V is TRBV6-5; the D gene is possibly TRBD2 (6 bases). There are 14 residues in the CDR3. Trimming cost V 5 bases and J 0 bases, with 11 bases left between them. The germline CDR1 and CDR2 sequences are MNHEY and SVGAGI. CDR3 sequence reads: CASSLGGSSYEQYF. CDR3 bases: TGTGCCAGCAGTCTCGGGGGAAGCTCCTACGAGCAGTACTTC.